A selection of T cell receptor beta chains follows, all from one sample in a study of cytomegalovirus exposure and HLA in healthy donors. Assay used: immunoSEQ multiplex PCR; TCRdb lists only in-frame clones, some missing. The data hold 100,000 to 150,000 clones, with more than 60% observed a single time. The sample taken for sequencing was PBMCs. Source of these receptors: a woman in her thirties or forties in good health and CMV-seropositive. CDR3s leave out the opening cysteine and the closing phenylalanine or tryptophan.

>TRBV9|TRBJ1-3
ASSAPGGGNTIY
>TRBV6-5|TRBJ2-1
ASSRDVNEQF
>TRBV7-2|TRBJ2-3
ASSRQGASTDTQY
>TRBV5-1|TRBJ1-1
ASRELGQGAF
>TRBV5-8|TRBJ2-1
ASSPGGLAGYSYNEQF
>TRBV18|TRBJ2-6
ASSPRWGLESSGANVLT
>TRBV6-5|TRBJ1-1
ASGIGGRGTEAF
>TRBV11-2|TRBJ2-7
ASSAQYEQY
>TRBV5-1|TRBJ2-7
ASSLALDWDRAHEQY
>TRBV7-9|TRBJ2-3
ASSRARDTQY
>TRBV30|TRBJ2-5
AWTDVGLAGHAYQETQY
>TRBV28|TRBJ1-1
ASSLRGGAF
>TRBV2|TRBJ2-1
ASSEPPGLGNNEQF
>TRBV6-5|TRBJ1-1
ASSYSPGQTEAF
>TRBV6-6|TRBJ1-1
ASTRDSLNTEAF
>TRBV5-1|TRBJ1-1
ASSPRGGTEAF
>TRBV28|TRBJ1-4
ASIDGTGRNEKLF
>TRBV7-2|TRBJ1-2
ASSLMSGGANYGYT
>TRBV7-2|TRBJ2-7
ASSLVRAGGPGHEQY
>TRBV28|TRBJ2-2
ASSSTGSAGELF
>TRBV6-1|TRBJ2-7
ASSEGPVYEQY
>TRBV7-2|TRBJ1-5
ASSFQGDQPQH
>TRBV29-1|TRBJ2-7
SVDRLSSYEQY
>TRBV10-3|TRBJ1-2
AIRPGTGTSYGYT
>TRBV29-1|TRBJ1-2
SVEAGLGAGDT
>TRBV27|TRBJ2-5
ASSFRETQY
>TRBV5-4|TRBJ2-1
ASSTPTAYNEQF
>TRBV5-1|TRBJ1-1
ASSLTGVGEAF
>TRBV4-3|TRBJ2-1
ASSPYGSYNEQF
>TRBV5-1|TRBJ1-1
ASSLAQGNTEAF
>TRBV5-4|TRBJ2-5
ASSLKGGETQY
>TRBV9|TRBJ1-3
ASSVGGGSGNTIY
>TRBV7-6|TRBJ2-3
ASSRQQGSDTQY
>TRBV14|TRBJ2-7
ASSQDMAPEQY
>TRBV5-1|TRBJ1-4
ASSLEGLQDATNEKLF
>TRBV5-1|TRBJ2-2
ASSRTGTSGANTGELF
>TRBV7-8|TRBJ2-7
ASSLARNSFYEQY
>TRBV5-1|TRBJ1-1
ASSLEGPRTEAF
>TRBV7-2|TRBJ1-2
ASSQPGSNYGYT
>TRBV29-1|TRBJ2-1
SATARTGASDEQF
>TRBV15|TRBJ1-5
ATSGGGRNQPQH
>TRBV28|TRBJ2-7
ASSLRQGTYEQY